These 11 T cell receptor beta chains were sequenced from one sample in a study of response to subunit inactivated influenza vaccine. One entry per CDR3 protein, called by TCRdb with MiXCR from the RT-PCR reads. The sample has 550,000 to 650,000 distinct CDR3 sequences; around 11% are singletons. Material: PBMCs from blood, obtained on the day of vaccination. The origin of the receptors is a man between 45 and 60 years old who received an inactivated influenza vaccine.

The sample holds a few counts of this clonotype. The chain is built from TRBV19 and TRBJ2-2; D gene uncertain. CDR3 size: 13 residues. Trimming stripped 4 bases from V and 8 bases from J, with 11 bases between. Germline V gives CDR1 LNHDA, CDR2 SQIVND (reference sequence). CDR3 in DNA: TGTGCCAGTAGTAAGGTCCGCGGAGGGGAGCTGTTTTTT. Its protein is CASSKVRGGELFF.

The CDR3 here is CASRFRQLPYSNQPQHF. Here the CDR3 DNA reads TGTGCAAGTCGCTTCCGACAGTTACCATATAGCAATCAGCCCCAGCATTTT. The rearrangement uses TRBV12-2 and TRBJ1-5; the table's D call, TRBD1, has no DNA check behind it. TRBV12-2 is a known pseudogene. This CDR3 comprises 17 residues.

This clonotype appeared a few times. This chain joins TRBV20-1 and TRBJ2-3, with 12 bases identical to TRBD1. CDR1 and CDR2 (germline): DFQATT, SNEGSKA (reference sequence). V lost 5 bases, J lost 5 bases, and 2 bases stayed unmatched. This CDR3 comprises 13 residues. The chain's CDR3 is CSAGTGGIDTQYF. The DNA for the CDR3 is TGCAGTGCTGGGACAGGGGGCATAGATACGCAGTATTTT.

This clonotype was seen a few times. The V gene is TRBV7-6, the J gene TRBJ2-5; D is unresolved. V was trimmed by 5 bases and J by 4 bases, leaving 14 bases between them. The CDR3 extends over 14 amino acids. CDR1 is SGHVS and CDR2 is FNYEAQ in the germline V gene. In nucleotides, the CDR3 is TGTGCCAGCAGCCCTTTAAGTTTATCAGAGACCCAGTACTTC. Amino acid sequence: CASSPLSLSETQYF. Filled out from reference TRBV7-6 and TRBJ2-5, the complete variable domain reads GAGVSQSPRYKVTKRGQDVALRCDPISGHVSLYWYRQALGQGPEFLTYFNYEAQQDKSGLPNDRFSAERPEGSISTLTIQRTEQRDSAMYRCASSPLSLSETQYFGPGTRLLVL.

The chain uses TRBV10-3 and TRBJ2-1; D gene ambiguous. This CDR3 has 14 amino acids. V lost 0 bases and J lost 6, with 9 bases in between. Germline loops: CDR1 ENHRY, CDR2 SYGVKD. The CDR3 loop reads CAISESADANEQFF. The CDR3 nucleotides read TGTGCCATCAGTGAGTCGGCAGACGCCAATGAGCAGTTCTTC.

This clonotype occurred a few times. The chain employs TRBV7-8 and TRBJ2-7; 8 bases agree with TRBD1. The V gene's germline CDR1 is SGHVS and CDR2 FQNEAQ. The CDR3 is 15 residues long. V trimming: 7 bases; J trimming: 5 bases; junction bases outside the gene matches: 13. The DNA of the CDR3 is TGTGCCAGCATCCGAGCCCGACAGGGGCGGCACGAGCAGTACTTC. Residues: CASIRARQGRHEQYF.

This clonotype was counted between two and nine times. This sequence joins TRBV15 and TRBJ2-3; 8 bases fit TRBD2. Germline V CDR1 and CDR2: LNHNV, YYDKDF (reference sequence). After removal of 1 base from V and 2 bases from J, the junction contained 11 bases not matched to a gene. This CDR3 is built from 18 residues. The CDR3 loop reads CATSRGWTSSASTDTQYF. DNA of the CDR3: TGTGCCACCAGCAGAGGGTGGACTAGCAGCGCCTCCACAGATACGCAGTATTTT.

The chain has TRBV28 and TRBJ2-1; no firm D call. The CDR3 totals 15 residues. Germline V gives CDR1 MDHEN, CDR2 SYDVKM. V shed 4 bases and J shed 2 bases, with 12 bases lying between them. CDR3 DNA sequence: TGTGCCAGCAGTTCAGTCGCGGCCACCTACAATGAGCAGTTCTTC. Translation: CASSSVAATYNEQFF.

The chain carries TRBV11-2 and TRBJ1-4; D remains ambiguous. The length of the CDR3 is 17 residues. Germline V CDR1 and CDR2: SGHAT, FQNNGV. Trimming stripped 2 bases from V and 8 bases from J, with 21 bases between. CDR3 DNA: TGTGCCAGCAGCTTATATCTTTGGGTATGGTTTAGGGAAAAACTGTTTTTT. Amino acids: CASSLYLWVWFREKLFF.

The rearrangement links TRBV5-1 to TRBJ1-4, with TRBD1 matching over 7 bases. The CDR3 extends over 14 amino acids. Germline trimming cut 0 bases from V and 8 bases from J; bases unmatched to any gene: 4. The germline V gene has CDR1 SGHRS and CDR2 YFSETQ. The CDR3: CASSLDRGEEKLFF. The CDR3, as DNA: TGCGCCAGCAGCTTGGACAGGGGTGAAGAAAAACTGTTTTTT.

At least ten counts were recorded for this clonotype. The chain links TRBV20-1 to TRBJ2-1, with 11 positions matching TRBD2. In germline, CDR1 is DFQATT, CDR2 SNEGSKA (reference sequence). The CDR3 runs to 14 residues. The trim removed 5 bases at V and 8 bases at J, leaving 8 bases unmatched. The CDR3 region is CSARTSLAGDEQFF. In DNA form, the CDR3 reads TGCAGTGCTCGAACATCACTAGCGGGAGATGAGCAGTTCTTC.